This TCR beta chain was sequenced in a study of tumor-infiltrating lymphocytes in primary liver carcinoma. The researchers obtained blood RNA from unsorted whole blood and also extracted germline DNA. The investigators made TCR beta cDNA from about 500 ng total RNA, using a constant-region primer. Three nested multiplex PCR rounds, a slightly modified ARM-PCR method, built the TCR beta libraries. A C-beta reverse primer and TRBV1-TRBV30 forward primers served in each of the first two PCR rounds, at about 10 cycles apiece. From the multiplex PCR reads, TCRdb called clonotypes with MiXCR, one entry per CDR3 protein. The profile shows approximately 300,000 distinct CDR3 sequences, 65% of them singletons. After removal of 5 bases from V and 6 bases from J, the junction contained 16 bases not matched to a gene. Germline CDR1 MNHEY, CDR2 SVGAGI. The CDR3 is made up of 19 amino acids.

This TCR derives from a man in his forties with primary liver carcinoma and hepatitis B virus infection. The material sequenced was peripheral blood. This chain uses TRBV6-5 with TRBJ2-7; 16 bases are shared with TRBD2. The CDR3 DNA reads as TGTGCCAGCAGTCCTAGAGCGGGACTAGCGGGAGGGCCCTCGGGCGAGCAGTACTTC. Translating gives CASSPRAGLAGGPSGEQYF.